The present T cell receptor (beta chain) was sequenced within a study of a mutant IDH1 vaccine in newly diagnosed glioma (dated by TCRdb to the early 2020s). About the full investigation: Patients received eight vaccinations in weeks 1, 3, 5, 7, 11, 15, 19 and 23, corresponding to visits V03 through V10. Peripheral blood was collected at six visits: V03 (baseline), V05, V07, V10, V12 and V13. Of the approximately 32 treated patients, roughly 60% were male and approximately 40% were female, and the mean age was 40.4 years. Prior to enrollment, standard therapy consisting of radiotherapy alone, temozolomide alone, or radiochemotherapy with temozolomide had been administered to patients, with the combination being received by most patients. For exploratory analyses, 25 treated patients had longitudinal TCRB deep sequencing done wherever samples were available. Vaccination started 4-6 weeks after radiotherapy alone, or was given together with temozolomide cycles in the groups whose treatment included chemotherapy.

The library relied on the immunoSEQ multiplex PCR assay. The hsTCRB Kit was used according to the manufacturer's protocol to amplify rearranged TCR beta chain sequences. TCRB libraries were sequenced on an Illumina MiSeq. As for how the authors treated the data: Demultiplexing, trimming and gene mapping were performed with the kit vendor's proprietary platform. TCRdb re-hosts the immuneACCESS table, in-frame sequences only. Its copies lack some clones; in the studies checked, an unresolved V gene accounts for under half of them, and the cause for the rest is not known. Clonal size and the V and J genes are those of that table, whereas D and trimming came from the DNA. The sample table shows approximately 64,000 clones, and around 85% are seen once. The ten largest clones take up approximately 10% of the sample. Reading the label with the study, this specimen's time point is: week 11, during vaccination. A 20-mer mutant IDH1 peptide at 300 micrograms in Montanide made up each vaccine dose, which was injected subcutaneously together with topical imiquimod. The donors had newly diagnosed IDH1-mutant astrocytomas of WHO grade 3 or 4 that showed loss of nuclear ATRX. The samples were drawn from NOA16, a multicentre, single-arm, open-label phase I trial in Germany that tested a mutant IDH1 peptide vaccine in humans for the first time. Genomic DNA for TCRB sequencing was extracted from EDTA blood using the DNeasy Blood and Tissue Kit.

About this clone itself: The target of this receptor is not known. Base qualities are missing; no much larger clone stands one base away.

From the cysteine up to the phenylalanine, the CDR3 has a length of 16 residues. Solely the CDR3 DNA is kept, with 48 bases framed from the first base. Study-wide findings and limitations: According to the authors, sample limitations meant that analyses of patient blood samples could not be reproduced. PBMC samples for TCRB deep sequencing were selected based on availability. Across multiple MHC alleles, vaccine-induced immune responses were seen in around 93% of patients. Pseudoprogression appeared unrelated to alterations in the top peripheral T cell clonotypes detected by TCRB sequencing.

The specimen comprised PBMCs, sampled from a glioma patient whose treatment included an IDH1 peptide vaccine. The chain is encoded by TRBV21-1 joined to TRBJ2-5; TRBD2 reflects the table's D call only, with no check against the DNA. TRBV21-1 is listed as a pseudogene. The clonotype originates from a woman aged 45-65 years with glioma. The nucleotide sequence reads as follows: TGTGCCAGCAGCAAACCGGGGACTGGCTACCAAGAGACCCAGTACTTC. This is translated as CASSKPGTGYQETQYF.